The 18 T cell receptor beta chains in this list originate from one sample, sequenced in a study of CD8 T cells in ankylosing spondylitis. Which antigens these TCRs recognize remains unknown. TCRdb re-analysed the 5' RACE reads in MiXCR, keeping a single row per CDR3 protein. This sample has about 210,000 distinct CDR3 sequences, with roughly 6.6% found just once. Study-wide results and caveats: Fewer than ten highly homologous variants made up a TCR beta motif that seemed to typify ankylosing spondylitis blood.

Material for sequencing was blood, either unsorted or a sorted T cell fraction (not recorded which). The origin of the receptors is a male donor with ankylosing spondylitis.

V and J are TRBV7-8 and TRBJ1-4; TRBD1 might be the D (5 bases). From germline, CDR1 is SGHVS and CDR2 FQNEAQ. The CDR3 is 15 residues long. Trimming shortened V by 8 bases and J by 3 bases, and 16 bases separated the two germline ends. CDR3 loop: CASAGLGAPNEKLFF. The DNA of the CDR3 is TGTGCCAGCGCCGGGCTTGGGGCGCCTAATGAAAAACTGTTTTTT.

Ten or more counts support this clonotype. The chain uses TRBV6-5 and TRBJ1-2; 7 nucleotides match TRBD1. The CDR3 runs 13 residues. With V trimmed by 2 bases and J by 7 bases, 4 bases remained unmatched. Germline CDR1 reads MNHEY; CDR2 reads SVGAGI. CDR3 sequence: CASSYHRGLGYTF. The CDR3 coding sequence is TGTGCCAGCAGTTACCACAGGGGCCTTGGCTACACCTTC.

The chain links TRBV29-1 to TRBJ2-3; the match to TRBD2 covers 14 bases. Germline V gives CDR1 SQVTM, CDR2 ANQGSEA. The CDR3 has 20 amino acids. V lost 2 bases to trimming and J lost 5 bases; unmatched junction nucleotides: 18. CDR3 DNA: TGCAGCGTTGAATTTGGGGGGACTAGCGGGAGCTGGGGATCTCAAGATACGCAGTATTTT. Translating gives CSVEFGGTSGSWGSQDTQYF.

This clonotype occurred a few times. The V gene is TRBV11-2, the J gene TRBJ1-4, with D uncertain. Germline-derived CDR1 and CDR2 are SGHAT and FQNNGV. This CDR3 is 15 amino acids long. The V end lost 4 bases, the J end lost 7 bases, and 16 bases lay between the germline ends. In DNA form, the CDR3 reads TGTGCCAGCAGCTCCGCAGGAACCGAGGGTGAAAAACTGTTTTTT. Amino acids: CASSSAGTEGEKLFF.

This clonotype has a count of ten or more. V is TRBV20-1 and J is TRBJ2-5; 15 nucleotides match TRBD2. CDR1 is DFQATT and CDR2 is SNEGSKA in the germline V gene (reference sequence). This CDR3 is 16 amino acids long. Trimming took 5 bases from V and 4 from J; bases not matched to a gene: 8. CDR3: CSARRTSGGAGETQYF. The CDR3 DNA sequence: TGCAGTGCTCGCAGGACTAGCGGGGGGGCCGGAGAGACCCAGTACTTC.

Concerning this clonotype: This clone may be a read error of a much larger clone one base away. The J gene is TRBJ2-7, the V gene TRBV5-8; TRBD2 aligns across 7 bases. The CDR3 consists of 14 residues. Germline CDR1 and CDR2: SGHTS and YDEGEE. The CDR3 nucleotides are TGTGCCAACAGCTTGGTGGGAGGGCCGGGCGAGCAGTACTTC. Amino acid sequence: CANSLVGGPGEQYF.

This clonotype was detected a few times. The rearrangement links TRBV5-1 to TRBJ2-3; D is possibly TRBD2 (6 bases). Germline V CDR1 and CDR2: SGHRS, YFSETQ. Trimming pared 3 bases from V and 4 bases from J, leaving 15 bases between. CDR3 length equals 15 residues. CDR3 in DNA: TGCGCCAGCAGCTCGGAGGGTTTTGGTGCAGATACGCAGTATTTT. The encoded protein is CASSSEGFGADTQYF.

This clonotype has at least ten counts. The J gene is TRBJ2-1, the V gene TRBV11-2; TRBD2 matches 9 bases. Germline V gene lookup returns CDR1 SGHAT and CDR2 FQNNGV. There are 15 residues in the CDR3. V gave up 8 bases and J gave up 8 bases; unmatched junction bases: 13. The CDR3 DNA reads TGTGCCAGCTTTGGTAGCGGGAGTTCGGTCGATGAGCAGTTCTTC. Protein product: CASFGSGSSVDEQFF.

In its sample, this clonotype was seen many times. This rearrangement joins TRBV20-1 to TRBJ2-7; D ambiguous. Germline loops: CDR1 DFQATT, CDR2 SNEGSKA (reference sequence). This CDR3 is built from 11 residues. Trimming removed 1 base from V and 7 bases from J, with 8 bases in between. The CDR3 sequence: CSARAGNEQYF. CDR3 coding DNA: TGCAGTGCTAGAGCTGGGAATGAGCAGTACTTC.

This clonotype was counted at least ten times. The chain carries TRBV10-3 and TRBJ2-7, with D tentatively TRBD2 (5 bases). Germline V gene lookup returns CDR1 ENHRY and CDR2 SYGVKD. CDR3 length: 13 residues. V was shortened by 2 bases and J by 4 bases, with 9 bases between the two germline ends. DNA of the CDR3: TGTGCCATCAGTGAGAATGGGGAGTACGAGCAGTACTTC. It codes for CAISENGEYEQYF.

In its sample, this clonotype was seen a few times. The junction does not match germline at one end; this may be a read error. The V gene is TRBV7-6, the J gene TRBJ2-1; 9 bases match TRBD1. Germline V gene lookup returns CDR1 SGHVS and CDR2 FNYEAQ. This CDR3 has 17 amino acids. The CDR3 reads CASSLAWRGTGRDEQSF. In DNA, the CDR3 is TGTGCCAGCAGCTTGGCATGGAGGGGGACAGGGAGAGATGAGCAGTCCTTC.

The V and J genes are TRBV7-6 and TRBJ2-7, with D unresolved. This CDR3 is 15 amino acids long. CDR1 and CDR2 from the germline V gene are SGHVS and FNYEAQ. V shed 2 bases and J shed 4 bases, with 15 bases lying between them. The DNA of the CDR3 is TGTGCCAGCAGCTTAACCGCGGACGGAATTTACGAGCAGTACTTC. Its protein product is CASSLTADGIYEQYF. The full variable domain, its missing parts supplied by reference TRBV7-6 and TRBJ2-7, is GAGVSQSPRYKVTKRGQDVALRCDPISGHVSLYWYRQALGQGPEFLTYFNYEAQQDKSGLPNDRFSAERPEGSISTLTIQRTEQRDSAMYRCASSLTADGIYEQYFGPGTRLTVT.

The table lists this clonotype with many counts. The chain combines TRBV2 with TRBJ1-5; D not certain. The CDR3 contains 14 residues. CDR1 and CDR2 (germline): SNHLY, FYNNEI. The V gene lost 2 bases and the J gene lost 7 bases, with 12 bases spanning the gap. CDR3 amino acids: CASSEPLSRQPQHF. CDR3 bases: TGTGCCAGCAGTGAACCTCTCAGCCGGCAGCCCCAGCATTTT.

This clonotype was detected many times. CDR3 in amino acids: CASSYGTGLYEQYF. Here the CDR3 DNA reads TGTGCCAGCAGCTACGGGACAGGGCTCTACGAGCAGTACTTC. This chain joins TRBV27 and TRBJ2-7; 9 bases map to TRBD1. The germline CDR1 and CDR2 sequences are MNHEY and SMNVEV (reference sequence). The CDR3 has 14 amino acids. V dropped 6 bases and J dropped 3; count of bases not matched to a gene: 6.

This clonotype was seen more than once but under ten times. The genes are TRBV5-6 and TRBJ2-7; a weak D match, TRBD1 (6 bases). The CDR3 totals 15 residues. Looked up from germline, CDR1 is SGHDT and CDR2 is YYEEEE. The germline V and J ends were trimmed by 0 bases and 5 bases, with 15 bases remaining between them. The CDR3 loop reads CASSLDPQGLHEQYF. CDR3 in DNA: TGTGCCAGCAGCTTGGATCCACAGGGCCTCCACGAGCAGTACTTC.

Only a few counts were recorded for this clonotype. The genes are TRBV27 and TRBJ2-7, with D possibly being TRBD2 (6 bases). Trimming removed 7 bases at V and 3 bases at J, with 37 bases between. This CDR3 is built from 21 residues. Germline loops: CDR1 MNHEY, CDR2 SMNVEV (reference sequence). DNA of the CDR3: TGTGCCAGCACTACTGGGGCTAGCGTACCCCCCGTGGTTGTAGAGGACTACGAGCAGTACTTC. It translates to CASTTGASVPPVVVEDYEQYF.

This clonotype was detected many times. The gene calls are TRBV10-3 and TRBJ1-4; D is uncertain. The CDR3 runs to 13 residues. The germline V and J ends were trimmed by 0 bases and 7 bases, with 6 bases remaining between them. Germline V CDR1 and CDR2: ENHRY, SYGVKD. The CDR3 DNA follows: TGTGCCATCAGTGAGTCGTCGAGTGAAAAACTGTTTTTT. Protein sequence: CAISESSSEKLFF.

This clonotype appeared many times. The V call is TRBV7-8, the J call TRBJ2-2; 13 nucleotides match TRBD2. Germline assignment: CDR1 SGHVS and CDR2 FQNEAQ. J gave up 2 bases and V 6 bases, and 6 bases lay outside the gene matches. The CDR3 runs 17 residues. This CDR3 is CASSRGLAGVNTGELFF. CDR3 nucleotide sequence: TGTGCCAGCAGTCGCGGACTAGCGGGAGTCAACACCGGGGAGCTGTTTTTT.